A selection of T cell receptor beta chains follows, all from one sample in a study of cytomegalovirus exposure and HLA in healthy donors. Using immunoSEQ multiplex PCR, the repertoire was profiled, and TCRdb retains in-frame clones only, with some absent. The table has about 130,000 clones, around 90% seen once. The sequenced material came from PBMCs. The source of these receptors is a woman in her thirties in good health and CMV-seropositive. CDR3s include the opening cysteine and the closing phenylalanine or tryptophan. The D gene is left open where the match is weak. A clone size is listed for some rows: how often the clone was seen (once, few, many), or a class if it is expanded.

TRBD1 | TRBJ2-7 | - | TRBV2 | TGTGCCAGCAGATCCCGACAGGGGGCCTCCTACGAGCAGTACTTC | CASRSRQGASYEQYF
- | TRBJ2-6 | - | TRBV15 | TGTGCCACCAGCAGATACCGGGGTACCGGTTCTGGGGCCAACGTCCTGACTTTC | CATSRYRGTGSGANVLTF
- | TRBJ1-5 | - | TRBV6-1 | TGTGCCAGCAGCGAAGAAACTTACAGGGTGGATCAGCCCCAGCATTTT | CASSEETYRVDQPQHF
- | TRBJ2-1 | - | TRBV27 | TGTGCCAGCAGGTCAGGAGGGCCAAGCTACAATGAGCAGTTCTTC | CASRSGGPSYNEQFF
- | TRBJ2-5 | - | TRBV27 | TGTGCCAGCAGTTTCTCCTCCGTAGAGACCCAGTACTTC | CASSFSSVETQYF
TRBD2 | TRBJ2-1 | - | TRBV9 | TGTGCCAGCAGCGTTATGGGGGAGGGTGAGCAGTTCTTC | CASSVMGEGEQFF
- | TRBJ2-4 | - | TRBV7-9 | TGTGCCAGCAGCTCTGCTTCTGAGGCGGGAAACATTCAGTACTTC | CASSSASEAGNIQYF
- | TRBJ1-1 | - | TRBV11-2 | TGTGCCAGCAGCCCCCATCCTCAGGGTAACACTGAAGCTTTCTTT | CASSPHPQGNTEAFF
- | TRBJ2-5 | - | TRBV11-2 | TGTGCCAGCAGCTTAGATAGGGGGACCCAGTACTTC | CASSLDRGTQYF
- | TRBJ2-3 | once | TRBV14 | TGTGCCAGCAGCCAAGACGTTCCAGATACGCAGTATTTT | CASSQDVPDTQYF
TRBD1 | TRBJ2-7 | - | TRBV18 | TGTGCCAGCTCATTCCGACAGGGGGGTATAGAGCAGTACTTC | CASSFRQGGIEQYF
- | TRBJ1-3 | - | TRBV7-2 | TGTGCCAGCAGCCCAGACAGTTCCTCTGGAAACACCATATATTTT | CASSPDSSSGNTIYF